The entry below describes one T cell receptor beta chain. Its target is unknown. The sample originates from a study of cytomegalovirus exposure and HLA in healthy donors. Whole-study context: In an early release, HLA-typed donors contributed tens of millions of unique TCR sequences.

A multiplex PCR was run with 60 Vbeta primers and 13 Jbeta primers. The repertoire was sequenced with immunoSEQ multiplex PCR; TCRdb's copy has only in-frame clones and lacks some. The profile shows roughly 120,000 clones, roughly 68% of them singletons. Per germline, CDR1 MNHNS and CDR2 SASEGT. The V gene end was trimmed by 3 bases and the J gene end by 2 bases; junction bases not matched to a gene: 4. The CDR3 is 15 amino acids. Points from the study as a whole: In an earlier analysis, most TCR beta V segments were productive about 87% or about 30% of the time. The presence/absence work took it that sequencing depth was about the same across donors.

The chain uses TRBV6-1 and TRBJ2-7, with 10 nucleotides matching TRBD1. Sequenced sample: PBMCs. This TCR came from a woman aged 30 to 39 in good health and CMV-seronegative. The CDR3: CASSDLGTGAYEQYF. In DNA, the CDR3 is TGTGCCAGCAGTGATCTCGGGACAGGGGCCTACGAGCAGTACTTC.